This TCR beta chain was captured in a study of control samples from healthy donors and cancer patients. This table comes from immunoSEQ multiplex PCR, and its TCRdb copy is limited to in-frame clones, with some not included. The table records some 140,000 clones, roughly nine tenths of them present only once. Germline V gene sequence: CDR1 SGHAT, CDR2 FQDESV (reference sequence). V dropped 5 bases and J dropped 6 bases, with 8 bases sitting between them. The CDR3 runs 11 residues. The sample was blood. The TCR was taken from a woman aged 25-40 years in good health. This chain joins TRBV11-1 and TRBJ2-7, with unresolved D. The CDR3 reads CASSLPGEQYF. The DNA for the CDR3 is TGTGCCAGCAGCCTCCCAGGCGAGCAGTACTTC.